Shown below are 29 T cell receptor beta chains from a single sample sequenced in a study of Graves' ophthalmopathy and Graves' hyperthyroidism. Amplification of TCR beta CDR3 regions used RNA transcripts. An initial RT-PCR round employing HTBI primers preceded a second-round multiplex PCR. TCRdb passed the multiplex PCR reads through MiXCR, listing each CDR3 protein once. The sample contains hundreds of thousands of distinct CDR3 sequences, roughly 41% of which appear only once. Sequenced input: peripheral blood. The receptors stem from an adult man with Graves' ophthalmopathy.

This clonotype was recorded many times. A junction end diverges from the germline sequence, so it may reflect a read error. This chain uses TRBV10-3 with TRBJ2-7; TRBD2 matches at 7 bases. Germline V CDR1 and CDR2: ENHRY, SYGVKD. The CDR3 covers 14 residues. The CDR3 DNA reads TGTGCCAGCAGTGAAACTAGCGTGTCCTACGAGCAGTACTTC. Its protein product is CASSETSVSYEQYF.

There are a few counts of this clonotype. The rearrangement links TRBV19 to TRBJ1-2; perhaps TRBD1 as D (5 bases). The V gene's germline CDR1 is LNHDA and CDR2 SQIVND (reference sequence). The CDR3 is 10 residues long. V lost 4 bases and J 8 bases, leaving 5 bases between the germline ends. CDR3 region: CASSTGGYTF. The CDR3 DNA sequence: TGTGCCAGTAGTACAGGGGGCTACACCTTC.

This clonotype was seen many times. V and J are TRBV2 and TRBJ2-7, with a tentative D call TRBD1 (6 bases). Per germline, CDR1 SNHLY and CDR2 FYNNEI. This CDR3 has 14 residues. V lost 6 bases and J lost 5, with 17 bases in between. CDR3 nucleotides: TGTGCCAGCAGCCAGGGGACATCTGTCCACGAGCAGTACTTC. Encoded protein: CASSQGTSVHEQYF. The whole variable domain, filled in from reference TRBV2 and TRBJ2-7, reads EPEVTQTPSHQVTQMGQEVILRCVPISNHLYFYWYRQILGQKVEFLVSFYNNEISEKSEIFDDQFSVERPDGSNFTLKIRSTKLEDSAMYFCASSQGTSVHEQYFGPGTRLTVT.

The chain links TRBV7-2 to TRBJ2-7, with 16 nucleotides matching TRBD2. V shed 6 bases and J 1 base; nucleotides not matched to a gene: 9. The germline CDR1 and CDR2 sequences are SGHTA and FQGNSA. The CDR3 length is 18 residues. The CDR3: CASSSGGLAGGVSYEQYF. CDR3 nucleotide sequence: TGTGCCAGCAGTTCGGGGGGACTAGCGGGAGGGGTGTCCTACGAGCAGTACTTC.

This clonotype was counted at least ten times. In DNA form, the CDR3 reads TGCAGTGCTAGAGTCCCCGGGGGTGAAGCTTTCTTT. Its protein product is CSARVPGGEAFF. The chain employs TRBV20-1 and TRBJ1-1; a possible D gene is TRBD1 (5 bases). The CDR3 is 12 amino acids. Germline assignment: CDR1 DFQATT and CDR2 SNEGSKA (reference sequence). Deletions cut 1 base from V and 7 bases from J, with 10 bases between.

This clonotype was observed a single time. The J gene is TRBJ1-1, the V gene TRBV29-1; D gene uncertain. This CDR3 spans 10 amino acids. Trimming cost V 8 bases and J 5 bases, with 9 bases left between them. Germline lookup yields CDR1 SQVTM and CDR2 ANQGSEA. The CDR3 DNA reads as TGCAGCTGGGAGGGAACTGAAGCTTTCTTT. Its translation: CSWEGTEAFF.

The sample holds many counts of this clonotype. This chain uses TRBV20-1 with TRBJ2-7; no firm D call. The CDR3 runs to 11 residues. CDR1 and CDR2 (germline): DFQATT, SNEGSKA (reference sequence). V lost 6 bases and J lost 1, with 7 bases in between. Written as DNA, the CDR3 is TGCAGTGCCCTGGTATCCTACGAGCAGTACTTC. This translates into CSALVSYEQYF.

This clonotype has a single count. The V call is TRBV20-1, the J call TRBJ2-7; 9 bases agree with TRBD2. This CDR3 has 14 residues. Germline values: CDR1 DFQATT, CDR2 SNEGSKA (reference sequence). The junction had 12 bases not matched to a gene; V was cut back by 5 bases and J by 7 bases. CDR3 DNA: TGCAGTGCTTGGAATAGCGGGAGAAGGCATGAGCAGTACTTC. Protein: CSAWNSGRRHEQYF.

The chain is built from TRBV7-9 and TRBJ1-1; unclear D gene. Trimming pared 5 bases from V and 2 bases from J, leaving 18 bases between. CDR1 SEHNR and CDR2 FQNEAQ come from the germline V gene (reference sequence). The CDR3 consists of 16 residues. The CDR3 loop reads CASSQPVRGYNTEAFF. The CDR3 DNA reads TGTGCCAGCAGCCAACCGGTGCGGGGATACAACACTGAAGCTTTCTTT.

V usage is TRBV20-1 and J usage is TRBJ2-1; TRBD2 matches at 10 bases. CDR1 and CDR2 (germline): DFQATT, SNEGSKA (reference sequence). CDR3 length: 14 amino acids. Trimming at V came to 6 bases and at J to 10 bases, leaving 12 bases not matched to a gene. The CDR3 sequence: CSAVASGSRSEQFF. CDR3 nucleotides: TGCAGTGCCGTGGCTAGCGGGAGTAGAAGCGAGCAGTTCTTC.

About this clonotype itself: A much bigger clone sits one base away, suggesting this may be a read error. V is TRBV19 and J is TRBJ2-5; no definite D call. Deletions cut 4 bases from V and 3 bases from J, with 12 bases between. This CDR3 comprises 14 residues. CDR1 is LNHDA and CDR2 is SQIVND in the germline V gene (reference sequence). The CDR3 DNA sequence: TGTGCCAGTAGTACGGGCAGGAAAAAAGAGACCCAGTACTTC. It is translated as CASSTGRKKETQYF.

The J gene is TRBJ1-4, the V gene TRBV9; D is possibly TRBD1 (5 bases). Germline V gives CDR1 SGDLS, CDR2 YYNGEE. The V end lost 0 bases, the J end lost 7 bases, and 13 bases lay between the germline ends. The CDR3 runs 15 residues. CDR3 amino acids: CASSVATGRGEKLFF. CDR3 bases: TGTGCCAGCAGCGTAGCTACAGGAAGGGGTGAAAAACTGTTTTTT.

V gene TRBV10-3 combines with J gene TRBJ1-5, with TRBD1 identical over 9 bases. The germline V gene has CDR1 ENHRY and CDR2 SYGVKD. The CDR3 contains 12 residues. Unmatched junction bases numbered 9, after V lost 8 bases and J lost 13 bases. CDR3 sequence: CAIGRDRDDQHF. The DNA for the CDR3 is TGTGCCATCGGCCGGGACAGGGATGATCAGCATTTT.

The chain couples TRBV29-1 to TRBJ1-2, with D unresolved. This CDR3 has 13 amino acids. V gave up 2 bases and J gave up 4 bases, with 11 bases separating them. Germline lookup yields CDR1 SQVTM and CDR2 ANQGSEA. The CDR3 spells CSVESGRRYGYTF. CDR3 nucleotide sequence: TGCAGCGTTGAATCCGGCAGGCGCTATGGCTACACCTTC.

This clonotype was seen ten or more times. The rearrangement uses TRBV7-9 and TRBJ1-2, with D possibly matching TRBD1 (6 bases). The V gene's germline CDR1 is SEHNR and CDR2 FQNEAQ (reference sequence). This CDR3 spans 14 amino acids. With 5 bases removed from V and 6 bases from J, the gap between germline ends came to 16 bases. CDR3 in amino acids: CASSKRQVSDGYTF. The CDR3 nucleotides read TGTGCCAGCAGCAAACGACAGGTTTCGGATGGCTACACCTTC.

This clonotype was counted ten times or more. The rearrangement joins TRBV7-3 to TRBJ2-2, with TRBD2 matching 10 bases. The CDR3 runs 17 residues. V lost 0 bases, J lost 4 bases, and 5 bases stayed unmatched. In germline, CDR1 is SGHTA, CDR2 FQGTGA. The CDR3 sequence: CASSLTSAGGITGELFF. CDR3 nucleotide sequence: TGTGCCAGCAGCTTAACGTCAGCGGGGGGGATCACCGGGGAGCTGTTTTTT.

This clonotype has only a few counts. The chain employs TRBV11-2 and TRBJ1-4, with a possible D match to TRBD1 (6 bases). The ends were cut back, 3 bases at V and 8 bases at J, with 19 bases in the middle. This CDR3 contains 16 residues. Germline CDR1 is SGHAT and CDR2 is FQNNGV. The CDR3 loop is CASSFIGGRDGEKLFF. The CDR3 nucleotides read TGTGCCAGCAGCTTCATAGGGGGGCGCGATGGCGAAAAACTGTTTTTT.

This clonotype has only one observation. This may arise from a read error, as a much more abundant clone is one base away. This chain links TRBV12-3 or TRBV12-4 with TRBJ1-2, with 8 nucleotides matching TRBD1. Germline trimming cut 4 bases from V and 8 bases from J; bases unmatched to any gene: 12. The CDR3 runs 15 residues. The CDR3: CASSSTTGGLFGYTF. Written as DNA, the CDR3 is TGTGCCAGCAGTTCCACCACAGGGGGGCTATTCGGCTACACCTTC.

The chain links TRBV5-6 to TRBJ1-5; 8 bases line up with TRBD1. The CDR3 runs to 14 residues. Germline V gene data show CDR1 as SGHDT and CDR2 as YYEEEE. Germline trimming cut 6 bases from V and 4 bases from J; bases unmatched to any gene: 6. The CDR3 here is CASTLTGGNQPQHF. CDR3 DNA sequence: TGTGCCAGCACCCTAACAGGGGGGAATCAGCCCCAGCATTTT.

This clonotype was seen ten or more times. The chain links TRBV7-3 to TRBJ2-7, with D possibly being TRBD1 (5 bases). Per germline, CDR1 SGHTA and CDR2 FQGTGA. The CDR3 runs 15 residues. Trimming pared 2 bases from V and 0 bases from J, leaving 11 bases between. The CDR3 region has the DNA TGTGCCAGCAGCTTAGGGGCAGGGCACTCCTACGAGCAGTACTTC. Translating gives CASSLGAGHSYEQYF.

The V call is TRBV20-1, the J call TRBJ2-5, with 13 bases identical to TRBD2. Germline lookup yields CDR1 DFQATT and CDR2 SNEGSKA (reference sequence). CDR3 size: 17 residues. The V and J ends lost 5 bases and 4 bases, in that order; junction bases with no gene match: 13. This CDR3 reads CSAYSGTSGDLRETQYF. The CDR3 coding sequence is TGCAGTGCTTATTCTGGGACTAGCGGGGACCTCAGAGAGACCCAGTACTTC.

This clonotype was detected ten times or more. V is TRBV6-1 and J is TRBJ1-5, with a weak D call TRBD1 (6 bases). There are 13 residues in the CDR3. Germline assignment: CDR1 MNHNS and CDR2 SASEGT. V lost 4 bases and J lost 4, with 8 bases in between. CDR3 residues: CASSATGNQPQHF. The DNA of the CDR3 is TGTGCCAGCAGTGCTACAGGGAATCAGCCCCAGCATTTT.

The rearrangement links TRBV2 to TRBJ2-3, with 8 bases fitting TRBD2. Trimming at V came to 7 bases and at J to 7 bases, leaving 7 bases not matched to a gene. Germline V gene sequence: CDR1 SNHLY, CDR2 FYNNEI. The CDR3 consists of 13 residues. The CDR3 DNA follows: TGTGCCAGCAACGAGGTAGCGGGAAATACGCAGTATTTT. It specifies CASNEVAGNTQYF.

This clonotype was counted ten times or more. The gene calls are TRBV29-1 and TRBJ1-1; D remains ambiguous. The CDR3 is 13 residues long. Germline CDR1 SQVTM, CDR2 ANQGSEA. Trimming cost V 4 bases and J 0 bases, with 9 bases left between them. Here the CDR3 DNA reads TGCAGCGTTGGCGGGCATATGAACACTGAAGCTTTCTTT. Translating it yields CSVGGHMNTEAFF.

This clonotype turned up a few times. This may be a read error: a much more frequent sequence differs by one nucleotide. The genes are TRBV20-1 and TRBJ1-2; 9 bases are a match to TRBD1. The length of the CDR3 is 12 residues. Germline V gene data show CDR1 as DFQATT and CDR2 as SNEGSKA (reference sequence). CDR3 in amino acids: CSASENWDRVLF. For the CDR3, the DNA is TGCAGTGCATCGGAAAACTGGGACAGGGTGCTCTTC.

This clonotype was detected many times. The CDR3 region is CASSAPGQYYEKLFF. CDR3 sequence (DNA): TGTGCCAGCAGTGCTCCGGGACAGTACTATGAAAAACTGTTTTTT. This sequence joins TRBV2 and TRBJ1-4; 7 bases line up with TRBD1. Germline V CDR1 and CDR2: SNHLY, FYNNEI. V shed 4 bases and J 6 bases; nucleotides not matched to a gene: 8. The CDR3 consists of 15 residues.

This clonotype was seen just once. V and J are TRBV7-3 and TRBJ2-1; no clear D. Germline values: CDR1 SGHTA, CDR2 FQGTGA. V was clipped by 5 bases and J by 0 bases, with 17 bases between them. The CDR3 length is 17 residues. CDR3 nucleotide sequence: TGTGCCAGCAGCCCCGGGTGGGTGTCGCCCTCCTACAATGAGCAGTTCTTC. It encodes CASSPGWVSPSYNEQFF.

This clonotype was seen at least ten times. The chain employs TRBV7-2 and TRBJ1-1; D may be TRBD1 (6 bases). CDR1 is SGHTA and CDR2 is FQGNSA in the germline V gene. This CDR3 comprises 14 residues. Trimming removed 7 bases at V and 4 bases at J, with 16 bases between. CDR3 nucleotide sequence: TGTGCCAGCACCCTGACCGGGGGCGGCACTGAAGCTTTCTTT. This sequence encodes CASTLTGGGTEAFF.

The table lists this clonotype with many counts. The chain is built from TRBV7-9 and TRBJ2-7; D unclear. CDR1 is SEHNR and CDR2 is FQNEAQ in the germline V gene (reference sequence). The CDR3 is made up of 13 amino acids. The V and J ends lost 7 bases and 4 bases respectively, with 14 bases between them. The CDR3, as DNA: TGTGCCAGCACCTCGGACCCCGGGTACGAGCAGTACTTC. This sequence encodes CASTSDPGYEQYF.